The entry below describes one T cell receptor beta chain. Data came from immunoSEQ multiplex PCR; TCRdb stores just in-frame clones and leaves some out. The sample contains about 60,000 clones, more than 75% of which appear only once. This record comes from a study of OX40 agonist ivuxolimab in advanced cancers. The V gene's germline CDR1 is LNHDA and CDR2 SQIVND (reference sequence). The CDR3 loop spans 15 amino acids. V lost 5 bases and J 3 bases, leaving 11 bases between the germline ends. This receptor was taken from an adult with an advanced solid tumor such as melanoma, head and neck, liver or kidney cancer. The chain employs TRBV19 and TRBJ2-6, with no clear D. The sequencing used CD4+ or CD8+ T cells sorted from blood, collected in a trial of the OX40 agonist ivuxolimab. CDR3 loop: CASSLPVSGANVLTF. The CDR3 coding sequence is TGTGCCAGTAGTCTTCCAGTGAGTGGGGCCAACGTCCTGACTTTC.